Listed below are T cell receptor beta chains from one sample, sequenced in a study of CD8 T cells in ankylosing spondylitis. One entry per CDR3 protein results from TCRdb running MiXCR on the 5' RACE reads. The table includes fewer than 650,000 distinct CDR3 sequences, over 9.5% detected once. Sequencing input: blood, either unsorted or a sorted T cell fraction (not recorded which). The receptors stem from a male donor with ankylosing spondylitis. Each CDR3 is given with its conserved first and last residue. A D gene is named only where the DNA matches it firmly. Only some rows state a clone size, as once, few, many or a class for expanded clones.

CDR3	DNA	V	J	size	D
CSVDFRGTEHLSEQFF	TGCAGCGTCGACTTCCGGGGGACGGAACATTTGAGTGAGCAGTTCTTC	TRBV29-1	TRBJ2-1	.	.
CSVIFVPIDTQYF	TGCAGCGTTATTTTCGTGCCGATTGATACGCAGTATTTT	TRBV29-1	TRBJ2-3	many	.
CAISGNRDEQYF	TGTGCCATCAGTGGAAACAGGGACGAGCAGTACTTC	TRBV10-3	TRBJ2-7	.	.
CASSLGEPHSTGELFF	TGCGCCAGCAGCTTGGGGGAGCCTCATTCCACGGGGGAGCTGTTTTTT	TRBV5-1	TRBJ2-2	few	.
CASSQGQGLNTEAFF	TGTGCCAGCAGCCAAGGACAGGGACTGAACACTGAAGCTTTCTTT	TRBV3-1	TRBJ1-1	few	TRBD1
CASSLILAVDTQYF	TGTGCCAGCAGCTTGATCCTAGCCGTTGATACGCAGTATTTT	TRBV11-2	TRBJ2-3	many	.
CASSRGQGASETQYF	TGTGCCAGCAGCCGCGGACAGGGGGCCTCGGAGACCCAGTACTTC	TRBV7-9	TRBJ2-5	few	TRBD1
CSASGLAGWEQFF	TGCAGTGCCTCCGGACTAGCGGGGTGGGAGCAGTTCTTC	TRBV20-1	TRBJ2-1	few	TRBD2
CAAGQGYSGANVLTF	TGTGCCGCAGGACAGGGTTACTCTGGGGCCAACGTCCTGACTTTC	TRBV2	TRBJ2-6	.	TRBD1
CASRATSGGQETQYF	TGTGCCAGCAGAGCAACTAGCGGGGGACAAGAGACCCAGTACTTC	TRBV12-3/TRBV12-4	TRBJ2-5	few	TRBD2
CSASHWTGGSYNQPQHF	TGCAGTGCTAGCCATTGGACAGGGGGCAGTTACAATCAGCCCCAGCATTTT	TRBV20-1	TRBJ1-5	.	TRBD1
CATGRKVNTEAFF	TGTGCCACAGGCCGTAAGGTAAACACTGAAGCTTTCTTT	TRBV6-1	TRBJ1-1	few	.
CASSSARNEETQYF	TGTGCCAGCAGCTCAGCGAGAAACGAAGAGACCCAGTACTTC	TRBV7-9	TRBJ2-5	many	.
CASSTQGITEAFF	TGTGCCAGCAGCACACAAGGGATTACTGAAGCTTTCTTT	TRBV9	TRBJ1-1	many	.
CASSIGLDRNEQFF	TGTGCCAGTAGTATAGGGCTAGATAGAAATGAGCAGTTCTTC	TRBV19	TRBJ2-1	few	.
CASSRTGRETQYF	TGTGCCAGTAGCCGGACAGGGAGAGAGACCCAGTACTTC	TRBV5-1	TRBJ2-5	many	TRBD1
CASSQVATSAGELFF	TGTGCCAGCAGCCAAGTTGCGACTAGTGCCGGGGAGCTGTTTTTT	TRBV4-2	TRBJ2-2	.	.
CASSEALLATNTEAFF	TGTGCCAGCAGTGAAGCGCTCTTAGCCACGAACACTGAAGCTTTCTTT	TRBV6-1	TRBJ1-1	.	.
CAVGPDKPTEAFF	TGTGCCGTGGGACCTGACAAGCCCACTGAAGCTTTCTTT	TRBV24-1	TRBJ1-1	.	.
CASRQDQETQYF	TGTGCCAGCAGGCAGGACCAAGAGACCCAGTACTTC	TRBV11-3	TRBJ2-5	few	.
CSGGQAQNTEAFF	TGCAGCGGAGGACAGGCTCAGAACACTGAAGCTTTCTTT	TRBV29-1	TRBJ1-1	many	TRBD1
CASSPARNEQFF	TGTGCCAGCAGCCCAGCGAGGAATGAGCAGTTCTTC	TRBV7-2	TRBJ2-1	many	.
CATSRERLGRGDDTQYF	TGTGCCACCAGCAGAGAGCGGCTTGGGCGGGGGGACGATACGCAGTATTTT	TRBV15	TRBJ2-3	.	TRBD2
CASSFLQGNTEAFF	TGCGCCAGCAGCTTCTTACAGGGGAACACTGAAGCTTTCTTT	TRBV5-1	TRBJ1-1	many	.
CSASGDRGQPQHF	TGCAGTGCTTCGGGGGACCGGGGTCAGCCCCAGCATTTT	TRBV20-1	TRBJ1-5	.	.
CATSDADLRTSGSKETQYF	TGTGCCACCAGTGATGCCGACTTAAGGACTAGCGGGAGTAAAGAGACCCAGTACTTC	TRBV24-1	TRBJ2-5	.	TRBD2
CASSRRLAGGPDIQYF	TGTGCCAGCAGTCGTAGACTAGCGGGAGGGCCCGACATTCAGTACTTC	TRBV7-9	TRBJ2-4	.	TRBD2
CATSRDQRRWETQYF	TGTGCCACCAGCAGAGATCAACGCCGATGGGAGACCCAGTACTTC	TRBV15	TRBJ2-5	.	.
CSATGQGGVNEQFF	TGCAGTGCTACGGGACAAGGTGGGGTCAATGAGCAGTTCTTC	TRBV20-1	TRBJ2-1	.	.
CSANSGGIIETQYF	TGCAGTGCAAACTCGGGGGGAATTATTGAGACCCAGTACTTC	TRBV20-1	TRBJ2-5	few	TRBD2
CASSPWKGEEVGAFF	TGTGCCAGCAGCCCCTGGAAAGGGGAGGAGGTCGGAGCTTTCTTT	TRBV11-3	TRBJ1-1	few	.
CASSIGSSVYEQYF	TGTGCCAGTAGTATAGGGAGTAGCGTCTACGAGCAGTACTTC	TRBV19	TRBJ2-7	.	.
CASALGGRGLYNEQFF	TGTGCCAGCGCCTTAGGGGGACGGGGGCTCTACAATGAGCAGTTCTTC	TRBV11-2	TRBJ2-1	many	.
CASSLDHFGGRTGELFF	TGTGCCAGCAGCTTAGATCATTTCGGGGGGCGCACCGGGGAGCTGTTTTTT	TRBV11-2	TRBJ2-2	few	.
CASSFSAGVETQYF	TGTGCCAGCAGCTTCAGCGCAGGTGTAGAGACCCAGTACTTC	TRBV11-2	TRBJ2-5	.	.